This T cell receptor beta chain was identified during a study of cytomegalovirus exposure and HLA in healthy donors. Study-level information: About 85 million unique TCRs from HLA-typed donors were held in an early release of data. Study-wide findings and caveats: Three chains tied to CMV proved CMV antigen-specific in vitro.

Primers for the PCR totalled 60 Vbeta and 13 Jbeta. Some clones are missing from TCRdb's copy, which holds only in-frame ones; the method was immunoSEQ multiplex PCR. The repertoire holds 100,000 to 150,000 clones, with approximately 81% as singletons. With respect to this clone: Its antigen is not known.

Source material: PBMCs. This receptor was obtained from a male donor in good health and CMV-seronegative.

CDR3 loop: CAWTNGGDTQYF. The DNA for the CDR3 is TGTGCCTGGACGAACGGGGGGGATACGCAGTATTTT. The chain joins TRBV30 to TRBJ2-3; 7 nucleotides line up with TRBD2. Per germline, CDR1 GTSNPN and CDR2 SVGIG (reference sequence). The CDR3 totals 12 residues. V shed 4 bases and J 6 bases; nucleotides not matched to a gene: 4. Full variable domain (rest looked up from reference TRBV30 and TRBJ2-3): SQTIHQWPATLVQPVGSPLSLECTVEGTSNPNLYWYRQAAGRGLQLLFYSVGIGQISSEVPQNLSASRPQDRQFILSSKKLLLSDSGFYLCAWTNGGDTQYFGPGTRLTVL.